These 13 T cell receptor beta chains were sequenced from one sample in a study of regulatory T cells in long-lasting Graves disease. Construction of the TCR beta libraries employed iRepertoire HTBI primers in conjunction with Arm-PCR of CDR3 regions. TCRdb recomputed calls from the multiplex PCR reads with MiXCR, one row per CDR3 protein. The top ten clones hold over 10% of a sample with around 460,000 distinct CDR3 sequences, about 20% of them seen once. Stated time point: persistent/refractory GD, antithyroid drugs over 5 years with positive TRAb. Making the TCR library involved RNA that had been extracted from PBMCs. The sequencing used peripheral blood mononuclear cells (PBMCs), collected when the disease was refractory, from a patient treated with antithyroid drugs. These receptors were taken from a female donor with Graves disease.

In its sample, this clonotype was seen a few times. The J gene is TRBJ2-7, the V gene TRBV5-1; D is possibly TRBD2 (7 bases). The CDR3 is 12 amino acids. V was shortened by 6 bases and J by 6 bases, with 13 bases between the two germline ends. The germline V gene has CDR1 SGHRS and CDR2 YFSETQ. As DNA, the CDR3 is TGCGCCAGCACTAGGGGGGGAAGCGAGCAGTACTTC. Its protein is CASTRGGSEQYF.

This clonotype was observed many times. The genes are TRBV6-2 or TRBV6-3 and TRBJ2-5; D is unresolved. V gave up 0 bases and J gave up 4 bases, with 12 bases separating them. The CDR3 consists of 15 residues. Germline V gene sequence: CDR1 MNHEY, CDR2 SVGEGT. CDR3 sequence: CASSYSSRPLETQYF. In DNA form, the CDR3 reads TGTGCCAGCAGTTACTCCTCCAGGCCCTTAGAGACCCAGTACTTC.

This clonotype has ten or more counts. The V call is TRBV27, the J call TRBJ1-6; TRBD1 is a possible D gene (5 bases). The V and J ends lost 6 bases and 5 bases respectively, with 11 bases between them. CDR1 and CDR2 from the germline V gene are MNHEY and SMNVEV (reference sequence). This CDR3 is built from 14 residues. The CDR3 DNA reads TGTGCCAGCAGCTGGGGACGGAATAATTCACCCCTCCACTTT. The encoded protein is CASSWGRNNSPLHF.

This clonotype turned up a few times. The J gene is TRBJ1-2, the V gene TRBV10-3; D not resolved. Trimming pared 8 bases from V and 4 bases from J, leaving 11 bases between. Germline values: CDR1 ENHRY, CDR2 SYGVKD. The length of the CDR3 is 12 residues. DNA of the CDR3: TGTGCCATCCAGGACCGCTCCTATGGCTACACCTTC. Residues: CAIQDRSYGYTF.

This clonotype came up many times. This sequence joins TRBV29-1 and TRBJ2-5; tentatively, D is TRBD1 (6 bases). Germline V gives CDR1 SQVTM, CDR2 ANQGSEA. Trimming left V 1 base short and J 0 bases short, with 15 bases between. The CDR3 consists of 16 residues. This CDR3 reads CSVEVGLGQYQETQYF. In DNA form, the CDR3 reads TGCAGCGTTGAAGTTGGATTAGGACAGTACCAAGAGACCCAGTACTTC.

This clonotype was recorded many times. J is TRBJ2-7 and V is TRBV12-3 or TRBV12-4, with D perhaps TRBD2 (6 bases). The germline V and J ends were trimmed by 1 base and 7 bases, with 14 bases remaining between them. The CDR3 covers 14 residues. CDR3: CASSLGGESKEQYF. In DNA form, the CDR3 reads TGTGCCAGCAGTTTAGGGGGGGAGAGTAAGGAGCAGTACTTC.

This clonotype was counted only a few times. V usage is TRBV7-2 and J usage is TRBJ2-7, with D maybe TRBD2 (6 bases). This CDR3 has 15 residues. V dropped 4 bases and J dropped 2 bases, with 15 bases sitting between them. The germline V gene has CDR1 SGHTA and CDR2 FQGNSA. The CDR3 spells CASSSYRDSTYEQYF. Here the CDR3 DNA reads TGTGCCAGCAGCTCATACCGGGACTCAACCTACGAGCAGTACTTC.

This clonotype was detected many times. The CDR3 coding sequence is TGTGCCAGCAGTGAAATTATGAGGTTACAAGAGACCCAGTACTTC. Translation gives CASSEIMRLQETQYF. This sequence joins TRBV2 and TRBJ2-5; D gene unclear. The germline gives CDR1 SNHLY, CDR2 FYNNEI. The CDR3 consists of 15 residues. V gave up 2 bases and J gave up 2 bases, with 12 bases separating them.

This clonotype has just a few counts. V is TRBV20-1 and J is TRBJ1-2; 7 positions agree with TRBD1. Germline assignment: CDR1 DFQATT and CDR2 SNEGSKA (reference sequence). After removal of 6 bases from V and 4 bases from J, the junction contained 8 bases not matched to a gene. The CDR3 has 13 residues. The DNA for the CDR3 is TGCAGTGCAAGTCCCGGGACAGCCTATGGCTACACCTTC. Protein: CSASPGTAYGYTF.

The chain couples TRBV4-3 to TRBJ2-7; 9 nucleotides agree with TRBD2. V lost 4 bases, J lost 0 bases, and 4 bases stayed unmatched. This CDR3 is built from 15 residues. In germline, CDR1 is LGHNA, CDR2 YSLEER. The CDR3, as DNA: TGCGCCAGCAGCCGACTAGCGGAGGGCTCCTACGAGCAGTACTTC. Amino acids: CASSRLAEGSYEQYF.

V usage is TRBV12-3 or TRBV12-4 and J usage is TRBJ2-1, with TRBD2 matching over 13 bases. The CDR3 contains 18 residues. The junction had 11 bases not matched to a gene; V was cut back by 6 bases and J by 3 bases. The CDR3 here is CASRANYGLAGVYNEQFF. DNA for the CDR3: TGTGCCAGCAGGGCTAACTACGGACTAGCGGGAGTCTACAATGAGCAGTTCTTC.

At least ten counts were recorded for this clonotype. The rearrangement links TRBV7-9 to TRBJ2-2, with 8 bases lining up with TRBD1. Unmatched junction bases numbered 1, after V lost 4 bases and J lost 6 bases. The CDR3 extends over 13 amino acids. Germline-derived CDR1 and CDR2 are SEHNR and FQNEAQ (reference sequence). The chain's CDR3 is CASSSQGAGELFF. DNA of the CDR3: TGTGCCAGCAGCTCACAGGGGGCCGGGGAGCTGTTTTTT.

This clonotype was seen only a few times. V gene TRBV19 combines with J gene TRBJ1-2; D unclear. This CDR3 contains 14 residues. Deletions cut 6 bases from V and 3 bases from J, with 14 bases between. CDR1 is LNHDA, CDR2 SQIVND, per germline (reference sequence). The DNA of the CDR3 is TGTGCCAGTAGCAGGACCCGTGGGGACTATGGCTACACCTTC. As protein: CASSRTRGDYGYTF.